The entry that follows covers one T cell receptor beta chain sequence. Its specificity is not known. The data originate from a study of cytotoxic CD8 clonotypes in ibrutinib-treated CLL. Study overall: Following treatment for a median 12 months, range 6 to 36, response samples were then taken. Findings of the study overall: Contraction or stability on treatment characterized the public clonotypes, which were uncommon.

Assay: immunoSEQ multiplex PCR; the TCRdb copy retains only in-frame clones and omits some. The sample records a few hundred thousand clones, 80% being singletons. The CDR3 is made up of 12 amino acids. The V gene's germline CDR1 is MNHEY and CDR2 SMNVEV (reference sequence). Trimming took off 10 bases at V and 4 bases at J, with 13 bases between the two ends. The chain uses TRBV27 and TRBJ1-2, with D possibly TRBD1 on 5 matching bases. The receptor was derived from a human donor with chronic lymphocytic leukemia. Source: PBMCs, taken before ibrutinib treatment. The CDR3 DNA follows: TGTGCCACCCTTTCGGGGCCCTATGGCTACACCTTC. This gives the protein CATLSGPYGYTF.